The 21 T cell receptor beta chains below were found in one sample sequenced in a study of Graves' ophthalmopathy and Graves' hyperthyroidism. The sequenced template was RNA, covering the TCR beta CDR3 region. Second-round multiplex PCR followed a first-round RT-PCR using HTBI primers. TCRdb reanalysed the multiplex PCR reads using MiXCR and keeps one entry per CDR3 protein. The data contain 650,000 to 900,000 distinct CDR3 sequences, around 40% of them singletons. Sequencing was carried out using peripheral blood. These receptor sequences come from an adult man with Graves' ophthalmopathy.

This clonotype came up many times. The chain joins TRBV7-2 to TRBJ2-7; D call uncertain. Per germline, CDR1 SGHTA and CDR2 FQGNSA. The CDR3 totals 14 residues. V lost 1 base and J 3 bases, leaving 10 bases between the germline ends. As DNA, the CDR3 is TGTGCCAGCAGCTTAGTAGGGTTGCTCTACGAGCAGTACTTC. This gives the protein CASSLVGLLYEQYF.

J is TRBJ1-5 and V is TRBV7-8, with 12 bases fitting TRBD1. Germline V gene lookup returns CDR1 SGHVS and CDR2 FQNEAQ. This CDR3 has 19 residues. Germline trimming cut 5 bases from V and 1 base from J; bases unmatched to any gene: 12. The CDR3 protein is CASSPDPGQGAGSNQPQHF. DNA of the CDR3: TGTGCCAGCAGCCCGGACCCGGGACAGGGGGCAGGCAGCAATCAGCCCCAGCATTTT.

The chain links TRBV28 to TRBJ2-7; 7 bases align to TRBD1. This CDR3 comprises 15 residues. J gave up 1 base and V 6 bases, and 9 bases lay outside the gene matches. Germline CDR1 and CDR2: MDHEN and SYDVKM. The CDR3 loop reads CASSATDRRSYEQYF. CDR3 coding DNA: TGTGCCAGCAGCGCGACGGACAGGAGGTCCTACGAGCAGTACTTC.

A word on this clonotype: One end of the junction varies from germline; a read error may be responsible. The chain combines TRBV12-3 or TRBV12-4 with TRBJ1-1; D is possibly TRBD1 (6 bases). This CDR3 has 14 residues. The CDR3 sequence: CASSWAGERTEALF. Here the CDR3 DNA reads TGTGCCAGCAGCTGGGCAGGGGAGCGAACTGAAGCTCTCTTT.

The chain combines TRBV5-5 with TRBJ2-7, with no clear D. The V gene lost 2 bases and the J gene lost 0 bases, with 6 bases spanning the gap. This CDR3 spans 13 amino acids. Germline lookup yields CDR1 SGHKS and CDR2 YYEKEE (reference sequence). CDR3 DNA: TGTGCCAGCAGCTTTTTCGGCTCCTACGAGCAGTACTTC. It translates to CASSFFGSYEQYF.

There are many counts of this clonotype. CDR3 protein: CATSDLSLETQYF. In nucleotides, the CDR3 is TGTGCCACCAGTGACCTATCATTAGAGACCCAGTACTTC. The chain carries TRBV24-1 and TRBJ2-5; D gene unclear. Germline values: CDR1 KGHDR, CDR2 SFDVKD. V lost 4 bases and J 4 bases, leaving 9 bases between the germline ends. CDR3 size: 13 residues.

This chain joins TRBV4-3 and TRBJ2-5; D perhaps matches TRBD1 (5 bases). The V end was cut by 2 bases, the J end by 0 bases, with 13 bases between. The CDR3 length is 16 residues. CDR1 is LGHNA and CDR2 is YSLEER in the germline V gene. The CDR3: CASSQSAQGYQETQYF. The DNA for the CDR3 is TGCGCCAGCAGCCAAAGCGCGCAGGGCTACCAAGAGACCCAGTACTTC.

The CDR3 nucleotides are TGTGCCAGCAGCTTAGATCCCGGGGCTGGTTCACCCCTCCACTTT. Its protein is CASSLDPGAGSPLHF. The rearrangement joins TRBV11-2 to TRBJ1-6, with a possible D match to TRBD1 (5 bases). Trimming cost V 0 bases and J 9 bases, with 12 bases left between them. CDR1 and CDR2 from the germline V gene are SGHAT and FQNNGV. The CDR3 has 15 amino acids.

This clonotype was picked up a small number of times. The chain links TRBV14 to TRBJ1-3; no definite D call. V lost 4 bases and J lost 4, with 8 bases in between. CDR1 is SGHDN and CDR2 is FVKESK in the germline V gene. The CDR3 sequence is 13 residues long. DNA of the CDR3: TGTGCCAGCAGCCGAGGGCGGGGAAACACCATATATTTT. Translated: CASSRGRGNTIYF.

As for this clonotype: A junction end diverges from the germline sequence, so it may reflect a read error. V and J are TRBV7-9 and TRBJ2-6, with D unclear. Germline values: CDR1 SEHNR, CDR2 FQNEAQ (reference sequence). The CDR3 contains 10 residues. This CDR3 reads CASSEPVLAF. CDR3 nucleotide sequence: TGTGCCAGCAGTGAGCCAGTCCTGGCTTTC.

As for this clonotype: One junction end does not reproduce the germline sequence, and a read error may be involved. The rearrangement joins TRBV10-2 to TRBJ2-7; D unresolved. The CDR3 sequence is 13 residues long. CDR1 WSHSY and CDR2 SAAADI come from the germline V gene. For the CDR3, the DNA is TGCGCCAGCAGGGAGTCGCGATCCTACGAGCAGTACTTC. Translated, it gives CASRESRSYEQYF.

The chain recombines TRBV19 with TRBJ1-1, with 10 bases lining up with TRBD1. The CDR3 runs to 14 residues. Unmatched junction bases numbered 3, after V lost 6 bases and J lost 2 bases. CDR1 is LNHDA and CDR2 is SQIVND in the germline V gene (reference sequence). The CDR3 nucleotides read TGTGCCAGTAGGACGACAGGGGGCAACACTGAAGCTTTCTTT. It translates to CASRTTGGNTEAFF.

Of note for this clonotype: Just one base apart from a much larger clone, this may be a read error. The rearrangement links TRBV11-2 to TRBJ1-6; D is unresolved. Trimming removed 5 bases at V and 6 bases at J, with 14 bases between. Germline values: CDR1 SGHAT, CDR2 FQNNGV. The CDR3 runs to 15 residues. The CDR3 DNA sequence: TGTGCCAGCAGCACCCGCGGAGAGGGTAATTCACCCCTCCACTTT. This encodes CASSTRGEGNSPLHF.

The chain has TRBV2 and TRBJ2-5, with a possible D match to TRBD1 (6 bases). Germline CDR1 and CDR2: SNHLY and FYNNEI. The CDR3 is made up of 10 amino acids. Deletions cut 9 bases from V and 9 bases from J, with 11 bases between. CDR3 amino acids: CASVTGSQYF. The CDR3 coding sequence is TGTGCCAGTGTAACAGGGTCCCAGTACTTC.

CDR3 bases: TGTGCCAGCAGCTTGGGGCAGGGTTTCGAGCAGTACTTC. Translated, it gives CASSLGQGFEQYF. This chain uses TRBV7-3 with TRBJ2-7; a weak D match, TRBD1 (5 bases). V lost 3 bases and J lost 6, with 12 bases in between. The CDR3 totals 13 residues. CDR1 and CDR2 from the germline V gene are SGHTA and FQGTGA.

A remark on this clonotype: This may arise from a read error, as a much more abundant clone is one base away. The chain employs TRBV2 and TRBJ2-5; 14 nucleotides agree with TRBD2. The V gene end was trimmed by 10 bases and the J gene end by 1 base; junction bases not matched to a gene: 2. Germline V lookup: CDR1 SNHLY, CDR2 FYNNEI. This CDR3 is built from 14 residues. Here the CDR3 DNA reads TGTGCCACCGGACTAGCGGGAGGCCAAGAGACCCAGTACTTC. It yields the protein CATGLAGGQETQYF.

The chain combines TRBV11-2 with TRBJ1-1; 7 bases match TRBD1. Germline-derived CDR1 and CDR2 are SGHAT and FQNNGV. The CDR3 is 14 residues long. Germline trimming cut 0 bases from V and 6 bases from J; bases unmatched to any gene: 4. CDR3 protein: CASSLDRGGSEAFF. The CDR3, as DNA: TGTGCCAGCAGCTTAGACCGAGGGGGCTCTGAAGCTTTCTTT. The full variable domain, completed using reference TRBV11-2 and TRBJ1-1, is EAGVAQSPRYKIIEKRQSVAFWCNPISGHATLYWYQQILGQGPKLLIQFQNNGVVDDSQLPKDRFSAERLKGVDSTLKIQPAKLEDSAVYLCASSLDRGGSEAFFGQGTRLTVV.

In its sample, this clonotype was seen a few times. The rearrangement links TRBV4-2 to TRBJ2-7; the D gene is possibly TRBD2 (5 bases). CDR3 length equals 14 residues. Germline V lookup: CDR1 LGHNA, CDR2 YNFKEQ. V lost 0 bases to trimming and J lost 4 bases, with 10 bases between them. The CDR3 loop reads CASSQDDSGYEQYF. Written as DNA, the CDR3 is TGTGCCAGCAGCCAAGATGATTCGGGGTACGAGCAGTACTTC.

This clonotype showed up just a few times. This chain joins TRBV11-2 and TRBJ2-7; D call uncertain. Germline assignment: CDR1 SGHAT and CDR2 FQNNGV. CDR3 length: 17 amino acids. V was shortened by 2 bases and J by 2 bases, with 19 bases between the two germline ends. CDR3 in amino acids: CASSLHGTRSHTYEQYF. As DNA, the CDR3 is TGTGCCAGCAGCTTACACGGCACCCGGTCCCATACCTACGAGCAGTACTTC.

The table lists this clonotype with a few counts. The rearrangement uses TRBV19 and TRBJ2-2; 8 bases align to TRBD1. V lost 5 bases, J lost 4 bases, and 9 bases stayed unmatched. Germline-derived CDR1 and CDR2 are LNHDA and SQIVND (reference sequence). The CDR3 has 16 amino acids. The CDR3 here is CASSSRRTGSTGELFF. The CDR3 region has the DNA TGTGCCAGTAGTTCCAGAAGGACAGGGAGCACCGGGGAGCTGTTTTTT.

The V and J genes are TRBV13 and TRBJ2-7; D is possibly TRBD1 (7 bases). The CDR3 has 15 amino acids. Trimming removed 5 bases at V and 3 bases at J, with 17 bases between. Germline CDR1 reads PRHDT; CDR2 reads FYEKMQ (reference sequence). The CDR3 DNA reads TGTGCCAGCAGCCCTGGTGGAGGGGGCAACTACGAGCAGTACTTC. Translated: CASSPGGGGNYEQYF.